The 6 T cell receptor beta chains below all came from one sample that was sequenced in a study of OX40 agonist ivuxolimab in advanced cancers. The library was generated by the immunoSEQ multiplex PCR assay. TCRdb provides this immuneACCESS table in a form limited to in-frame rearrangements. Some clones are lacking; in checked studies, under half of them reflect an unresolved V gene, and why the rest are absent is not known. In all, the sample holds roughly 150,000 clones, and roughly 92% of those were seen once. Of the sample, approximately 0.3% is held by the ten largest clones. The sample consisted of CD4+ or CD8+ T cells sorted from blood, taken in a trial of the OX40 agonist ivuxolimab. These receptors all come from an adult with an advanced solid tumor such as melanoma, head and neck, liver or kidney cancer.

This CDR3 is CSAGTATLGTEAFF. DNA of the CDR3: TGCAGCGCCGGGACAGCGACCCTGGGGACTGAAGCTTTCTTT. The J gene is TRBJ1-1, the V gene TRBV29-1; 7 nucleotides align to TRBD1. The CDR3 consists of 14 residues. Germline V gene data show CDR1 as SQVTM and CDR2 as ANQGSEA. V dropped 7 bases and J dropped 5; count of bases not matched to a gene: 13.

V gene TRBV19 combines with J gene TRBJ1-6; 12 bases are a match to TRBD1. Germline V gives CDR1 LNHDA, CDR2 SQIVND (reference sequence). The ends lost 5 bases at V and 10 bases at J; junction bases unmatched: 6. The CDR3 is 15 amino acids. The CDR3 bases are TGTGCCAGTAGTGTCACCGGGACAGGGGGCTCACCCCTCCACTTT. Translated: CASSVTGTGGSPLHF.

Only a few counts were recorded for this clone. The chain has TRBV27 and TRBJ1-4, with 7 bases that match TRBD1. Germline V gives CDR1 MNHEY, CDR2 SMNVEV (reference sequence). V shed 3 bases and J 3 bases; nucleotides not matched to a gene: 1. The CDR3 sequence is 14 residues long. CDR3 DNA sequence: TGTGCCAGCAGTTTCCAGGGGGCTAATGAAAAACTGTTTTTT. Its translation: CASSFQGANEKLFF.

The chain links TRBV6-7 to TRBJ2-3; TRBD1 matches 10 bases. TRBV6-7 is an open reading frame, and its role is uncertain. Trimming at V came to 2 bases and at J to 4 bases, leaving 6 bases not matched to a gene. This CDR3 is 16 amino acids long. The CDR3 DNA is TGTGCCAGCAGTTACACGGGGACAGGGGTCGCAGATACGCAGTATTTT. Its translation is CASSYTGTGVADTQYF.

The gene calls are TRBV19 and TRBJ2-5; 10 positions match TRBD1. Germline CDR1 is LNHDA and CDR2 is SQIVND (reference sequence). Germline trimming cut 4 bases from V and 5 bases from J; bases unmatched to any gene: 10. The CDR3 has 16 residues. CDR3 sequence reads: CASSTTRQGAGETQYF. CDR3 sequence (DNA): TGTGCCAGTAGTACCACCCGACAGGGGGCAGGGGAGACCCAGTACTTC.

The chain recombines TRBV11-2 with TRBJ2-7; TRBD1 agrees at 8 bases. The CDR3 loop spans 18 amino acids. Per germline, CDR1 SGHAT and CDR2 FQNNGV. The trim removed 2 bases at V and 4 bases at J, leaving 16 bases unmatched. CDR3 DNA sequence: TGTGCCAGCAGCTTACCGACTAATGGCAGGGGGCTGTGGTACGAGCAGTACTTC. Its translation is CASSLPTNGRGLWYEQYF. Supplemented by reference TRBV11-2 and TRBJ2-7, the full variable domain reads EAGVAQSPRYKIIEKRQSVAFWCNPISGHATLYWYQQILGQGPKLLIQFQNNGVVDDSQLPKDRFSAERLKGVDSTLKIQPAKLEDSAVYLCASSLPTNGRGLWYEQYFGPGTRLTVT.